The subject of this entry is one T cell receptor (beta chain). The data were produced by immunoSEQ multiplex PCR, yet TCRdb's version contains in-frame clones alone and is incomplete. The sample shows 72,000 or so clones, 75% to 90% of them seen only once. This record comes from a study of blood T cell repertoires in COVID-19. Sequencing was performed on peripheral blood. The receptor comes from a woman older than 75 with active or convalescent COVID-19.

The CDR3 sequence is CASSMWTDYTF. The CDR3 DNA reads as TGTGCCAGCAGCATGTGGACAGACTACACCTTC. This chain connects TRBV9 to TRBJ1-2; tentatively, D is TRBD1 (6 bases). V dropped 4 bases and J dropped 10 bases, with 11 bases sitting between them. The germline V gene has CDR1 SGDLS and CDR2 YYNGEE. The CDR3 totals 11 residues.